One sample yielded the 23 T cell receptor beta chains listed below, sequenced in a study of radiotherapy plus CTLA-4 blockade in lung cancer. Sequenced by immunoSEQ multiplex PCR; TCRdb stores in-frame clones only, minus some. Of tens of thousands of clones listed, approximately 76% are singletons. Sequenced here: peripheral blood, sampled from a patient treated with radiotherapy plus ipilimumab. These receptors were obtained from a human donor with non-small cell lung cancer who had stable disease on radiotherapy plus ipilimumab.

The chain carries TRBV2 and TRBJ1-5, with D perhaps TRBD1 (5 bases). This CDR3 is 15 amino acids long. CDR1 is SNHLY and CDR2 is FYNNEI in the germline V gene. Between the trimmed V and J ends, which lost 8 bases and 7 bases, there was a span of 21 bases. The CDR3: CASAREDSGTQPQHF. The CDR3 DNA is TGTGCCAGCGCCAGGGAGGACTCGGGGACGCAGCCCCAGCATTTT.

The table lists this clone with a count of one. This chain uses TRBV19 with TRBJ2-2; no firm D call. CDR1 LNHDA and CDR2 SQIVND come from the germline V gene (reference sequence). The V gene lost 3 bases and the J gene lost 10 bases, with 12 bases spanning the gap. The CDR3 has 13 residues. DNA for the CDR3: TGTGCCAGTAGTATGTTAGGGTCAGTGGAGCTGTTTTTT. It codes for CASSMLGSVELFF.

The chain couples TRBV2 to TRBJ1-2; 8 bases are shared with TRBD1. The CDR3 consists of 14 residues. Germline V gene data show CDR1 as SNHLY and CDR2 as FYNNEI. J lost 8 bases, V lost 4 bases, and 9 bases had no gene match. Written as DNA, the CDR3 is TGTGCCAGCAGTGGCGCGTGGACAGGGAGCGGCTACACCTTC. Its translation: CASSGAWTGSGYTF.

In its sample, this clone is medium-sized. This chain links TRBV10-3 with TRBJ1-3; possible D gene TRBD1, 6 bases. Germline assignment: CDR1 ENHRY and CDR2 SYGVKD. V was cut by 4 bases and J by 0 bases, with 10 bases left in between. The CDR3 covers 15 residues. The CDR3 DNA follows: TGTGCCATCAGTGGACAGGCTTACTCTGGAAACACCATATATTTT. Residues: CAISGQAYSGNTIYF.

The V call is TRBV18, the J call TRBJ1-1; D is undetermined. Trimming removed 6 bases from V and 2 bases from J, with 13 bases in between. CDR1 is KGHSH and CDR2 is LQKENI in the germline V gene. The CDR3 is made up of 14 amino acids. CDR3 in DNA: TGTGCCAGCTCTATCAGACAAGTTAACACTGAAGCTTTCTTT. It is translated as CASSIRQVNTEAFF. Variable domain in full (rest from reference TRBV18 and TRBJ1-1): NAGVMQNPRHLVRRRGQEARLRCSPMKGHSHVYWYRQLPEEGLKFMVYLQKENIIDESGMPKERFSAEFPKEGPSILRIQQVVRGDSAAYFCASSIRQVNTEAFFGQGTRLTVV.

The gene calls are TRBV6-1 and TRBJ2-1, with 9 bases lining up with TRBD1. From germline, CDR1 is MNHNS and CDR2 SASEGT. The J segment lost 8 bases and the V segment lost 4 bases, leaving 12 bases of the junction unmatched. The CDR3 contains 16 residues. CDR3 region: CASSARDRASFYEQFF. The CDR3 nucleotides are TGTGCCAGCAGTGCAAGGGACAGGGCTAGTTTTTATGAGCAGTTCTTC.

The rearrangement uses TRBV30 and TRBJ1-2, with 8 bases matching TRBD1. The germline V gene has CDR1 GTSNPN and CDR2 SVGIG (reference sequence). Trimming took 5 bases from V and 2 from J; bases not matched to a gene: 4. This CDR3 spans 13 amino acids. The DNA of the CDR3 is TGTGCCTGGCAACACAGGGGGAACTATGGCTACACCTTC. Protein product: CAWQHRGNYGYTF.

Worth noting for this clone: One end of the junction fails to match germline, which may point to a read error. The chain uses TRBV7-8 and TRBJ1-2; a possible D gene is TRBD1 (6 bases). CDR3 size: 12 residues. CDR1 and CDR2 (germline): SGHVS, FQNEAQ. The CDR3 region is CASSWPGAASYF. CDR3 in DNA: TGTGCCAGCAGCTGGCCAGGGGCTGCATCGTACTTC.

The chain links TRBV18 to TRBJ1-1; tentatively, D is TRBD1 (6 bases). Germline CDR1 KGHSH, CDR2 LQKENI. Trimming pared 2 bases from V and 5 bases from J, leaving 15 bases between. The CDR3 has 15 residues. The CDR3 reads CASSPYAGEGTEAFF. CDR3 coding DNA: TGTGCCAGCTCACCATACGCAGGGGAGGGGACTGAAGCTTTCTTT.

The chain carries TRBV5-8 and TRBJ1-2; D not resolved. The CDR3 has 14 amino acids. Germline loops: CDR1 SGHTS, CDR2 YDEGEE. V gave up 5 bases and J gave up 4 bases, with 15 bases separating them. The DNA for the CDR3 is TGTGCCAGCAGTGCAAAAGGGTCCTTCTATGGCTACACCTTC. Protein product: CASSAKGSFYGYTF.

This chain connects TRBV21-1 to TRBJ2-7; TRBD2 reflects the table's D call only, with no check against the DNA. TRBV21-1 corresponds to a pseudogene. This CDR3 is built from 14 residues. The CDR3 coding sequence is TGTGCCAGCAGCAGACCGGGGGGGGAGTACGAGCAGTACGTC. Translating gives CASSRPGGEYEQYV.

This chain uses TRBV5-4 with TRBJ2-5, with TRBD2 identical over 7 bases. Trimming took 0 bases from V and 3 from J; bases not matched to a gene: 8. This CDR3 is built from 16 residues. Germline CDR1 and CDR2: SGHNT and YYREEE (reference sequence). Here the CDR3 DNA reads TGTGCCAGCAGCTTGGTGGGGGGGAACTTAGAAGAGACCCAGTACTTC. It yields the protein CASSLVGGNLEETQYF.

V gene TRBV4-3 combines with J gene TRBJ1-4; D unclear. The CDR3 sequence is 16 residues long. Trimming shortened V by 0 bases and J by 3 bases, and 11 bases separated the two germline ends. Germline CDR1 reads LGHNA; CDR2 reads YSLEER. CDR3 protein: CASSQDLYLANEKLFF. CDR3 coding DNA: TGCGCCAGCAGCCAAGATTTATATCTGGCTAATGAAAAACTGTTTTTT.

This clone was seen just once. The chain combines TRBV7-2 with TRBJ1-1; weak D call: TRBD1 (6 bases). Trimming shortened V by 5 bases and J by 1 base, and 20 bases separated the two germline ends. CDR3 length equals 17 residues. Germline lookup yields CDR1 SGHTA and CDR2 FQGNSA. The CDR3 spells CASSQFPKAGENTEAFF. The CDR3 DNA follows: TGTGCCAGCAGCCAATTTCCTAAGGCAGGGGAGAACACTGAAGCTTTCTTT.

The chain has TRBV6-1 and TRBJ1-2; 7 nucleotides agree with TRBD1. V lost 7 bases and J lost 4; bases outside the gene matches: 6. This CDR3 comprises 13 residues. Germline assignment: CDR1 MNHNS and CDR2 SASEGT. This CDR3 reads CASNAGQVYGYTF. CDR3 nucleotides: TGTGCCAGCAACGCCGGACAGGTCTATGGCTACACCTTC.

The chain has TRBV6-4 and TRBJ1-5; no firm D call. Germline V gene data show CDR1 as MRHNA and CDR2 as SNTAGT. The ends were cut back, 6 bases at V and 0 bases at J, with 12 bases in the middle. The CDR3 is 15 amino acids. The CDR3 coding sequence is TGTGCCAGCAGCCGGACGGGAGGTAGCAATCAGCCCCAGCATTTT. It yields the protein CASSRTGGSNQPQHF.

The chain has TRBV13 and TRBJ1-5, with TRBD1 identical over 7 bases. V lost 4 bases, J lost 3 bases, and 6 bases stayed unmatched. Germline V gives CDR1 PRHDT, CDR2 FYEKMQ (reference sequence). The CDR3 is 15 residues long. Written as DNA, the CDR3 is TGTGCCAGCAGCTCCGACAGGGCATCCAATCAGCCCCAGCATTTT. It encodes CASSSDRASNQPQHF.

This chain connects TRBV7-2 to TRBJ1-1; D not resolved. The CDR3 is made up of 13 amino acids. Germline CDR1 and CDR2: SGHTA and FQGNSA. Trimming removed 6 bases from V and 1 base from J, with 9 bases in between. Here the CDR3 reads CASRQTRNTEAFF. Written as DNA, the CDR3 is TGTGCCAGCAGACAGACAAGGAACACTGAAGCTTTCTTT.

The chain carries TRBV6-5 and TRBJ2-5, with 11 bases identical to TRBD2. Germline V gene sequence: CDR1 MNHEY, CDR2 SVGAGI. The CDR3 is 15 amino acids. With V trimmed by 4 bases and J by 4 bases, 5 bases remained unmatched. CDR3 nucleotide sequence: TGTGCCAGCAGTTTCCTGGGACTAGCGGTAGAGACCCAGTACTTC. Its translation is CASSFLGLAVETQYF.

The chain links TRBV7-2 to TRBJ1-3; D perhaps matches TRBD1 (6 bases). Germline CDR1 reads SGHTA; CDR2 reads FQGNSA. This CDR3 spans 15 amino acids. V dropped 4 bases and J dropped 1 base, with 11 bases sitting between them. CDR3 in DNA: TGTGCCAGCAGCTCTCAAACAGGGTCTGGAAACACCATATATTTT. It yields the protein CASSSQTGSGNTIYF.

This chain joins TRBV9 and TRBJ1-4; a weak D match, TRBD1 (6 bases). CDR3 length: 15 amino acids. V was cut by 4 bases and J by 4 bases, with 14 bases left in between. Germline V gene sequence: CDR1 SGDLS, CDR2 YYNGEE. The CDR3 is CASSISGQINEKLFF. CDR3 bases: TGTGCCAGCAGCATATCAGGACAGATTAATGAAAAACTGTTTTTT.

V and J are TRBV5-1 and TRBJ1-3, with 9 bases aligning to TRBD1. CDR1 is SGHRS, CDR2 YFSETQ, per germline. The CDR3 contains 14 residues. V was pared by 4 bases and J by 1 base, with 0 bases of the junction left unmatched. The CDR3 nucleotides read TGCGCCAGCAGCGGACAGGGGTCTGGAAACACCATATATTTT. Translating gives CASSGQGSGNTIYF.

The chain is built from TRBV14 and TRBJ2-3; 8 bases fit TRBD2. Looked up from germline, CDR1 is SGHDN and CDR2 is FVKESK. CDR3 length: 15 residues. V was pared by 2 bases and J by 8 bases, with 9 bases of the junction left unmatched. CDR3 DNA: TGTGCCAGCAGCCAAAGGACTAGCAAAGCCGGTACGCAGTATTTT. It yields the protein CASSQRTSKAGTQYF.